This note documents a single TCR beta chain sequence. CDR3 length: 14 residues. Between the trimmed V and J ends, which lost 2 bases and 8 bases, there was a span of 15 bases. CDR1 is MDHEN, CDR2 SYDVKM, per germline. The sample is drawn from a study of blood T cell repertoires in COVID-19. Study as a whole: The study drew acute and convalescent COVID-19 samples from the United States, Italy and Spain. T cells, B-cell-depleted T cells, or PBMCs provided the cDNA or gDNA that served as material.

The participants were between about 18 and 90 years old and came from under 25 US areas. Original processing methods: Nucleated cell counts were estimated from reference gene primer amplification. The method was immunoSEQ multiplex PCR; TCRdb's version includes in-frame clones alone and lacks a portion of them. The V and J calls and the clone size are those of that table, but D and trimming were determined from the DNA. The data hold roughly 430,000 clones, with about 88% observed a single time. The gene calls are TRBV28 and TRBJ1-2, with D unclear. This TCR came from a woman between 18 and 29 years old who had been exposed to COVID-19. The sequenced material came from PBMCs or T cells enriched from blood (not recorded which). As DNA, the CDR3 is TGTGCCAGCAGTTTAACCGAGAGGTGGGTCGGCTACACCTTC. This gives the protein CASSLTERWVGYTF.